This TCR beta chain was sequenced in a study of blood T cell repertoires in COVID-19. Study-wide context: Sites across the United States, Italy and Spain contributed samples from acute and convalescent COVID-19. PBMCs, B-cell-depleted T cells, or T cells were the source of the cDNA or gDNA that made up the material.

Germline V CDR1 and CDR2: MDHEN, SYDVKM. CDR3 size: 15 residues. Trimming cost V 6 bases and J 0 bases, with 14 bases left between them. Recruited during active infection, patients (from Seattle) were subsequently followed longitudinally. This clone occurred once. In the study's own analysis: Amplification with reference gene primers provided the estimates of nucleated cell counts. Profiling relied on immunoSEQ multiplex PCR, and the TCRdb table lists in-frame clones only, not all of them. The D gene and trimming were derived from the DNA, and the V and J assignments and clone size from that table. Counted here are 250,000 or so clones, around 90% occurring once; the ten biggest clones make up around 2.3%.

The chain combines TRBV28 with TRBJ1-1, with D possibly being TRBD1 (6 bases). The receptor comes from an older woman with COVID-19, enrolled during active disease. Sequenced sample: peripheral blood. In DNA form, the CDR3 reads TGTGCCAGCAGGGCCCGGACAGACCTGAACACTGAAGCTTTCTTT. It specifies CASRARTDLNTEAFF.